This T cell receptor (beta chain) emerged from a study of cytomegalovirus exposure and HLA in healthy donors. Findings of the study overall: Immune exposure information available was restricted to CMV serostatus. A later look showed TCR association rates differing by HLA locus, highest for DRB1 and lowest for HLA-C. Later examination showed HLA-associated TCR beta chains had greater clonal expansion than equally common others.

A note on this clone: What it recognizes is unknown.

The CDR3 is made up of 14 amino acids. Trimming cost V 1 base and J 4 bases; bases outside gene matches: 1. Germline assignment: CDR1 MNHNY and CDR2 SVGAGI (reference sequence). With 60 Vbeta and 13 Jbeta primers, the PCR was carried out. Generated by immunoSEQ multiplex PCR, the TCRdb table keeps only in-frame clones and is missing some. Of roughly 250,000 clones in the sample, roughly two thirds were seen once. The source material was PBMCs. The receptor was isolated from a female donor in good health and CMV-seronegative. The chain is built from TRBV6-6 and TRBJ2-3; 8 bases agree with TRBD2. The CDR3 loop is CASSYFGGADTQYF. The CDR3 DNA reads as TGTGCCAGCAGTTACTTCGGGGGGGCAGATACGCAGTATTTT.